The clone carrying this TCR beta chain has just one count. Its antigen is still unknown. The sample originates from a study of cytomegalovirus exposure and HLA in healthy donors. Germline values: CDR1 MNHEY, CDR2 SMNVEV (reference sequence). The CDR3 has 16 amino acids. V shed 0 bases and J shed 2 bases, with 12 bases lying between them. Findings and limits, study-wide: Specificity of a few CMV-associated chains for CMV antigens was verified in vitro. Accounts indicate the classifier identified cytomegalovirus status with strong specificity and sensitivity.

Clones were read by immunoSEQ multiplex PCR, and TCRdb kept only the in-frame ones, dropping some. The sample has about 310,000 clones, 70% to 90% seen once; the top ten hold approximately 0.95%. The sample was PBMCs. The clonotype originates from a man aged 25 to 45 in good health and CMV-seronegative. This chain joins TRBV27 and TRBJ2-3; the D gene is possibly TRBD1 (5 bases). CDR3 sequence reads: CASSLSSGQTTDTQYF. The CDR3 DNA reads TGTGCCAGCAGTTTATCGAGTGGACAAACCACAGATACGCAGTATTTT.